These 16 T cell receptor beta chains were all obtained from the same sample, sequenced in a study of vaccination and CD4 T cells after COVID-19. Oncomine TCR Beta short-read sequencing was applied to DNA from cultured CD4+ T cells. TCRdb recomputed calls from the PCR reads with MiXCR, one row per CDR3 protein. The sample lists tens of thousands of distinct CDR3 sequences; roughly half were seen once. Treatment reported: 10-day PBMC culture with coronavirus spike peptide pools or control peptides (ViraFEST assay). No cognate antigen is known for these TCRs. The specimen was CD4+ T cells from blood, cultured in vitro. Every receptor here comes from a human donor who had recovered from COVID-19.

The V call is TRBV6-1, the J call TRBJ1-6; D is ambiguous. CDR3 size: 14 residues. Germline CDR1 and CDR2: MNHNS and SASEGT. V gave up 5 bases and J gave up 7 bases, with 12 bases separating them. DNA of the CDR3: TGTGCCAGCAGTCCCGCCCGGGAGAATTCACCCCTCCACTTT. Translation: CASSPARENSPLHF.

Sample share makes this clonotype medium-sized. The rearrangement uses TRBV27 and TRBJ1-5; D is unclear. The CDR3 has 16 residues. V was cut by 4 bases and J by 0 bases, with 13 bases left in between. Germline CDR1 MNHEY, CDR2 SMNVEV (reference sequence). CDR3 protein: CASSSRRTYSNQPQHF. CDR3 nucleotides: TGTGCCAGCAGTTCCCGACGGACCTATAGCAATCAGCCCCAGCATTTT.

The rearrangement uses TRBV6-1 and TRBJ1-1; 12 bases are a match to TRBD1. In germline, CDR1 is MNHNS, CDR2 SASEGT. With V trimmed by 7 bases and J by 5 bases, 8 bases remained unmatched. CDR3 length: 15 amino acids. DNA for the CDR3: TGTGCCAGCAAACGGGACAGGGGGCGATGGACTGAAGCTTTCTTT. Translation: CASKRDRGRWTEAFF.

This chain connects TRBV7-9 to TRBJ1-2; D is undetermined. Trimming cost V 2 bases and J 0 bases, with 10 bases left between them. From germline, CDR1 is SEHNR and CDR2 FQNEAQ (reference sequence). The CDR3 consists of 15 residues. The CDR3 bases are TGTGCCAGCAGCTTATCGACCGCACCTAACTATGGCTACACCTTC. Translation gives CASSLSTAPNYGYTF.

The V call is TRBV2, the J call TRBJ1-2; 12 bases are shared with TRBD1. The junction had 4 bases not matched to a gene; V was cut back by 7 bases and J by 7 bases. Germline assignment: CDR1 SNHLY and CDR2 FYNNEI. There are 13 residues in the CDR3. Written as DNA, the CDR3 is TGTGCCAGCAAGGGGACAGGGGGCGTTGGCTACACCTTC. Its protein is CASKGTGGVGYTF.

The chain recombines TRBV15 with TRBJ1-2, with 11 bases fitting TRBD1. CDR3 size: 15 residues. Germline loops: CDR1 LNHNV, CDR2 YYDKDF (reference sequence). V shed 1 base, J shed 4 bases, and the junction held 2 bases outside the gene matches. This CDR3 is CATSRGGTGGYGYTF. As DNA, the CDR3 is TGTGCCACCAGCAGAGGAGGGACAGGGGGCTATGGCTACACCTTC.

This clonotype was counted only a few times. The V and J genes are TRBV6-2 or TRBV6-3 and TRBJ2-7; D not certain. CDR1 and CDR2 (germline): MNHEY, SVGEGT. Trimming pared 8 bases from V and 4 bases from J, leaving 15 bases between. The CDR3 length is 13 residues. This CDR3 reads CASSRPFRYEQYF. The CDR3 DNA reads TGTGCCAGCTCAAGGCCGTTTAGGTACGAGCAGTACTTC.

This clonotype has a handful of counts. The chain joins TRBV12-3 or TRBV12-4 to TRBJ1-5; D not certain. With 5 bases removed from V and 0 bases from J, the gap between germline ends came to 8 bases. The CDR3 has 14 amino acids. The chain's CDR3 is CASSVGYSNQPQHF. DNA for the CDR3: TGTGCCAGCAGTGTCGGTTATAGCAATCAGCCCCAGCATTTT.

The rearrangement links TRBV19 to TRBJ1-5; D uncertain. V lost 6 bases and J lost 6, with 15 bases in between. Germline-derived CDR1 and CDR2 are LNHDA and SQIVND (reference sequence). This CDR3 has 14 amino acids. The CDR3 DNA sequence: TGTGCCAGTAGCGAGACCCGAGGCAGTCAGCCCCAGCATTTT. Amino acids: CASSETRGSQPQHF. Full variable domain (outside the CDR3, taken from reference TRBV19 and TRBJ1-5): DGGITQSPKYLFRKEGQNVTLSCEQNLNHDAMYWYRQDPGQGLRLIYYSQIVNDFQKGDIAEGYSVSREKKESFPLTVTSAQKNPTAFYLCASSETRGSQPQHFGDGTRLSIL.

The chain links TRBV6-2 or TRBV6-3 to TRBJ2-7; a weak D match, TRBD1 (6 bases). Trimming stripped 4 bases from V and 1 base from J, with 11 bases between. In germline, CDR1 is MNHEY, CDR2 SVGEGT. The CDR3 loop spans 14 amino acids. The CDR3, as DNA: TGTGCCAGCAGTTCCGCCGGGACATCCTACGAGCAGTACTTC. Residues: CASSSAGTSYEQYF.

The chain combines TRBV7-2 with TRBJ1-5; 10 bases align to TRBD1. The V gene end was trimmed by 5 bases and the J gene end by 9 bases; junction bases not matched to a gene: 7. Germline-derived CDR1 and CDR2 are SGHTA and FQGNSA. The length of the CDR3 is 14 residues. The CDR3 loop reads CASSPRTGGWPQHF. The CDR3 coding sequence is TGTGCCAGCAGCCCGAGGACAGGGGGATGGCCCCAGCATTTT.

This chain uses TRBV7-9 with TRBJ2-7, with TRBD1 identical over 7 bases. Germline CDR1 and CDR2: SEHNR and FQNEAQ (reference sequence). The CDR3 sequence is 14 residues long. V was pared by 6 bases and J by 0 bases, with 5 bases of the junction left unmatched. For the CDR3, the DNA is TGTGCCAGCAGGGGGACAGCCAGCTCCTACGAGCAGTACTTC. Protein product: CASRGTASSYEQYF.

The J gene is TRBJ1-2, the V gene TRBV6-2 or TRBV6-3, with 7 bases aligning to TRBD1. Germline values: CDR1 MNHEY, CDR2 SVGEGT. With 6 bases clipped from V and 1 base from J, the junction kept 8 bases outside the gene matches. The CDR3 covers 15 residues. The DNA of the CDR3 is TGTGCCAGCAGCTGGACAGGAGGAGGTAACTATGGCTACACCTTC. The encoded protein is CASSWTGGGNYGYTF.

V is TRBV2 and J is TRBJ1-1; a possible D gene is TRBD1 (6 bases). CDR3 length: 12 residues. The V end was cut by 8 bases, the J end by 4 bases, with 11 bases between. CDR1 SNHLY and CDR2 FYNNEI come from the germline V gene. CDR3 nucleotide sequence: TGTGCCAGCGGGGGGCTGGGCACTGAAGCTTTCTTT. Amino acids: CASGGLGTEAFF.

The chain uses TRBV6-1 and TRBJ2-3; the D gene is possibly TRBD2 (6 bases). The CDR3 loop spans 19 amino acids. Germline CDR1 is MNHNS and CDR2 is SASEGT. The V end lost 6 bases, the J end lost 0 bases, and 25 bases lay between the germline ends. The CDR3 bases are TGTGCCAGCAGGGATTTATATGGCAGGGCTGCGGGAAGCACAGATACGCAGTATTTT. It encodes CASRDLYGRAAGSTDTQYF.

The chain has TRBV7-2 and TRBJ1-1; D not resolved. The germline V gene encodes CDR1 SGHTA and CDR2 FQGNSA. The germline V and J ends were trimmed by 3 bases and 8 bases, with 7 bases remaining between them. The CDR3 sequence is 11 residues long. The chain's CDR3 is CASSFTTEAFF. In DNA form, the CDR3 reads TGTGCCAGCAGCTTTACCACAGAAGCTTTCTTT.